The 27 T cell receptor beta chains presented below share a single source sample, sequenced in a study of T cells in localized non-small cell lung cancer. The data were produced by immunoSEQ multiplex PCR, yet TCRdb's version contains in-frame clones alone and is incomplete. The repertoire has some 71,000 clones, 80% to 90% of them found once; the top ten carry about 13%. The sample in question was peripheral blood, obtained before any cancer treatment. Receptor source: a female donor older than 55 with stage I lung adenocarcinoma.

This chain connects TRBV4-1 to TRBJ1-4; 9 nucleotides line up with TRBD1. Trimming at V came to 0 bases and at J to 7 bases, leaving 6 bases not matched to a gene. This CDR3 has 16 amino acids. Germline V gene data show CDR1 as MGHRA and CDR2 as YSYEKL. The CDR3 DNA follows: TGCGCCAGCAGCCAAGATCGGGGACAGGGCGGTGAAAAACTGTTTTTT. This translates into CASSQDRGQGGEKLFF.

For the CDR3, the DNA is TGTGCCAGCAGCCTGAACCCCAAGGGTACGCAGTATTTT. It is translated as CASSLNPKGTQYF. The gene calls are TRBV5-6 and TRBJ2-3; no clear D. The CDR3 runs to 13 residues. Germline CDR1 reads SGHDT; CDR2 reads YYEEEE. Trimming pared 4 bases from V and 8 bases from J, leaving 14 bases between.

V and J are TRBV29-1 and TRBJ1-1; D remains ambiguous. V was cut by 6 bases and J by 0 bases, with 8 bases left in between. From germline, CDR1 is SQVTM and CDR2 ANQGSEA. The CDR3 runs to 12 residues. CDR3 region: CSVLLVNTEAFF. The DNA of the CDR3 is TGCAGCGTCCTTCTAGTGAACACTGAAGCTTTCTTT.

The gene calls are TRBV11-3 and TRBJ2-1; D tentatively reads TRBD1 or TRBD2 (5 bases each). V dropped 5 bases and J dropped 0 bases, with 11 bases sitting between them. Germline V gene data show CDR1 as SGHNT and CDR2 as YENEEA. The CDR3 runs to 15 residues. CDR3 nucleotides: TGTGCCAGCAGCCGAGGGGAGAGCTCCTACAATGAGCAGTTCTTC. Its protein is CASSRGESSYNEQFF.

This rearrangement joins TRBV15 to TRBJ2-3; weak D call: TRBD2 (6 bases). The CDR3 extends over 18 amino acids. The germline V gene encodes CDR1 LNHNV and CDR2 YYDKDF (reference sequence). Trimming stripped 0 bases from V and 1 base from J, with 17 bases between. The CDR3 sequence is CATSRDLVGGRRTDTQYF. CDR3 DNA sequence: TGTGCCACCAGCAGAGATCTGGTCGGGGGTAGGCGCACAGATACGCAGTATTTT.

This chain joins TRBV4-1 and TRBJ2-7; D possibly uses TRBD1 or TRBD2 (6 bases each). CDR1 is MGHRA, CDR2 YSYEKL, per germline. The CDR3 sequence is 14 residues long. The ends were cut back, 4 bases at V and 2 bases at J, with 12 bases in the middle. The CDR3 loop is CASSPYREAYEQYF. Written as DNA, the CDR3 is TGCGCCAGCAGCCCCTACAGGGAGGCCTACGAGCAGTACTTC.

The V gene is TRBV11-2, the J gene TRBJ2-7; 8 nucleotides agree with TRBD2. CDR3 length: 16 amino acids. From germline, CDR1 is SGHAT and CDR2 FQNNGV. J gave up 0 bases and V 2 bases, and 6 bases lay outside the gene matches. This chain's CDR3 is CASSLHTSGSSYEQYF. CDR3 DNA sequence: TGTGCCAGCAGCTTACACACTAGCGGAAGCTCCTACGAGCAGTACTTC.

This clone was found a few times. The genes are TRBV7-3 and TRBJ1-2; no clear D gene. Trimming stripped 2 bases from V and 4 bases from J, with 8 bases between. The CDR3 length is 13 residues. The germline CDR1 and CDR2 sequences are SGHTA and FQGTGA. The CDR3 loop is CASSLSQIYGYTF. The CDR3 DNA reads as TGTGCCAGCAGCTTATCACAGATCTATGGCTACACCTTC.

Worth noting for this clone: Distinct nucleotide sequences in the sample also encode this CDR3. The rearrangement joins TRBV5-1 to TRBJ2-1; TRBD2 matches at 11 bases. The V gene end was trimmed by 2 bases and the J gene end by 3 bases; junction bases not matched to a gene: 4. Germline values: CDR1 SGHRS, CDR2 YFSETQ. The CDR3 has 16 amino acids. CDR3 sequence (DNA): TGCGCCAGCAGCTTAGCCGGGACTAGCGGCTACAATGAGCAGTTCTTC. Its protein is CASSLAGTSGYNEQFF.

The chain combines TRBV11-3 with TRBJ2-6, with 8 bases identical to TRBD1. CDR1 and CDR2 (germline): SGHNT, YENEEA. This CDR3 spans 18 amino acids. The V gene end was trimmed by 5 bases and the J gene end by 2 bases; junction bases not matched to a gene: 11. For the CDR3, the DNA is TGTGCCAGCAGCCGACCGGGACAGGAGAGACCTGGGGCCAACGTCCTGACTTTC. Its translation: CASSRPGQERPGANVLTF. The full variable domain, in which reference TRBV11-3 and TRBJ2-6 provide the parts outside the CDR3, is EAGVVQSPRYKIIEKKQPVAFWCNPISGHNTLYWYLQNLGQGPELLIRYENEEAVDDSQLPKDRFSAERLKGVDSTLKIQPAELGDSAVYLCASSRPGQERPGANVLTFGAGSRLTVL.

The V call is TRBV18, the J call TRBJ2-7, with D perhaps TRBD2 (6 bases). The ends were cut back, 5 bases at V and 2 bases at J, with 7 bases in the middle. The germline CDR1 and CDR2 sequences are KGHSH and LQKENI. The CDR3 covers 12 residues. As DNA, the CDR3 is TGTGCCAGCTCAGCGGGAACCTACGAGCAGTACTTC. Its protein product is CASSAGTYEQYF. Complete variable domain (other parts from reference TRBV18 and TRBJ2-7): NAGVMQNPRHLVRRRGQEARLRCSPMKGHSHVYWYRQLPEEGLKFMVYLQKENIIDESGMPKERFSAEFPKEGPSILRIQQVVRGDSAAYFCASSAGTYEQYFGPGTRLTVT.

J is TRBJ1-5 and V is TRBV6-6; D gene ambiguous. This CDR3 is built from 12 residues. CDR1 and CDR2 from the germline V gene are MNHNY and SVGAGI (reference sequence). Trimming took off 2 bases at V and 4 bases at J, with 3 bases between the two ends. CDR3 residues: CASSYVNQPQHF. The CDR3 bases are TGTGCCAGCAGTTACGTTAATCAGCCCCAGCATTTT.

The chain combines TRBV19 with TRBJ1-2; D is uncertain. Germline CDR1 and CDR2: LNHDA and SQIVND (reference sequence). The CDR3 spans 12 residues. The V and J ends lost 6 bases and 3 bases respectively, with 8 bases between them. CDR3 bases: TGTGCCAGTAGCGGCAGTGACTATGGCTACACCTTC. Amino acid sequence: CASSGSDYGYTF.

The chain carries TRBV13 and TRBJ1-5, with a tentative D call TRBD1 (6 bases). Trimming took off 2 bases at V and 1 base at J, with 6 bases between the two ends. CDR1 PRHDT and CDR2 FYEKMQ come from the germline V gene (reference sequence). This CDR3 is built from 14 residues. CDR3 residues: CASSLRGSNQPQHF. CDR3 coding DNA: TGTGCCAGCAGCTTAAGGGGGAGCAATCAGCCCCAGCATTTT.

The chain uses TRBV5-6 and TRBJ2-7; D possibly corresponds to TRBD2 (6 bases). The germline V and J ends were trimmed by 2 bases and 6 bases, with 15 bases remaining between them. This CDR3 has 14 residues. Germline CDR1 is SGHDT and CDR2 is YYEEEE. CDR3 sequence (DNA): TGTGCCAGCAGCTTTGGGGCTAGCGTGGGCGAGCAGTACTTC. It specifies CASSFGASVGEQYF. Combining the CDR3 with reference TRBV5-6 and TRBJ2-7 gives the whole variable domain DAGVTQSPTHLIKTRGQQVTLRCSPKSGHDTVSWYQQALGQGPQFIFQYYEEEERQRGNFPDRFSGHQFPNYSSELNVNALLLGDSALYLCASSFGASVGEQYFGPGTRLTVT.

The CDR3 loop is CASSLGQETQYF. The CDR3 DNA sequence: TGTGCCAGCAGCTTGGGCCAAGAGACCCAGTACTTC. The chain employs TRBV5-4 and TRBJ2-5; D call uncertain. There are 12 residues in the CDR3. Germline V lookup: CDR1 SGHNT, CDR2 YYREEE (reference sequence). V gave up 0 bases and J gave up 1 base, with 1 base separating them. Complete variable domain (other parts from reference TRBV5-4 and TRBJ2-5): ETGVTQSPTHLIKTRGQQVTLRCSSQSGHNTVSWYQQALGQGPQFIFQYYREEENGRGNFPPRFSGLQFPNYSSELNVNALELDDSALYLCASSLGQETQYFGPGTRLLVL.

This clone was detected only once. The genes are TRBV2 and TRBJ1-1; perhaps TRBD1 as D (5 bases). Deletions cut 6 bases from V and 5 bases from J, with 10 bases between. The CDR3 spans 12 residues. The germline gives CDR1 SNHLY, CDR2 FYNNEI. In DNA, the CDR3 is TGTGCCAGCAGCGGGGGGGGAACTGAAGCTTTCTTT. Amino acids: CASSGGGTEAFF.

The chain employs TRBV5-1 and TRBJ1-1; D ambiguous. The V gene lost 4 bases and the J gene lost 1 base, with 17 bases spanning the gap. The CDR3 is 16 residues long. The germline CDR1 and CDR2 sequences are SGHRS and YFSETQ. CDR3 nucleotide sequence: TGCGCCAGCAGCCAGAGAGACGGCACCAGGAACACTGAAGCTTTCTTT. Protein product: CASSQRDGTRNTEAFF.

The chain combines TRBV10-3 with TRBJ2-1; D not resolved. The CDR3 length is 11 residues. V lost 4 bases and J lost 11, with 9 bases in between. Germline V gene lookup returns CDR1 ENHRY and CDR2 SYGVKD. As DNA, the CDR3 is TGTGCCATCAGTGTTTCCGGAAAGCAGTTCTTC. Translation: CAISVSGKQFF.

The chain carries TRBV5-6 and TRBJ1-6; no firm D call. V lost 0 bases and J 10 bases, leaving 14 bases between the germline ends. Looked up from germline, CDR1 is SGHDT and CDR2 is YYEEEE. The CDR3 runs to 15 residues. The chain's CDR3 is CASSLGQASVSPLHF. In DNA form, the CDR3 reads TGTGCCAGCAGCTTGGGTCAGGCCAGCGTATCACCCCTCCACTTT.

V is TRBV15 and J is TRBJ2-4; D remains ambiguous. V lost 9 bases to trimming and J lost 7 bases, with 10 bases between them. This CDR3 comprises 11 residues. Germline V lookup: CDR1 LNHNV, CDR2 YYDKDF (reference sequence). The CDR3 is CATEKGNIQYF. CDR3 nucleotide sequence: TGTGCCACGGAGAAAGGTAACATTCAGTACTTC. The whole variable domain, filled in from reference TRBV15 and TRBJ2-4, reads DAMVIQNPRYQVTQFGKPVTLSCSQTLNHNVMYWYQQKSSQAPKLLFHYYDKDFNNEADTPDNFQSRRPNTSFCFLDIRSPGLGDTAMYLCATEKGNIQYFGAGTRLSVL.

This clone was counted a single time. The chain carries TRBV2 and TRBJ1-3; 8 positions match TRBD1. With 8 bases clipped from V and 3 bases from J, the junction kept 12 bases outside the gene matches. The CDR3 extends over 16 amino acids. Germline-derived CDR1 and CDR2 are SNHLY and FYNNEI. The CDR3 reads CASPASGTGVGNTIYF. The CDR3 DNA follows: TGTGCCAGCCCAGCCTCCGGGACAGGAGTTGGAAACACCATATATTTT.

This clone showed up just a few times. The chain joins TRBV5-6 to TRBJ1-3, with TRBD1 as a possible D gene (5 bases). Trimming stripped 2 bases from V and 3 bases from J, with 18 bases between. There are 17 residues in the CDR3. Per the germline V gene, CDR1 is SGHDT and CDR2 is YYEEEE. The CDR3 sequence: CASSFDSPLRDGNTIYF. As DNA, the CDR3 is TGTGCCAGCAGCTTTGACAGTCCTCTCCGGGATGGAAACACCATATATTTT.

The J gene is TRBJ1-5, the V gene TRBV18; D uncertain. The V end was cut by 4 bases, the J end by 3 bases, with 7 bases between. The CDR3 contains 13 residues. Germline V gene lookup returns CDR1 KGHSH and CDR2 LQKENI. CDR3 sequence: CASSHDNNQPQHF. The DNA for the CDR3 is TGTGCCAGCTCACACGACAACAATCAGCCCCAGCATTTT.

J is TRBJ1-1 and V is TRBV19; 9 positions match TRBD1. The germline gives CDR1 LNHDA, CDR2 SQIVND (reference sequence). The CDR3 spans 14 residues. After removal of 3 bases from V and 3 bases from J, the junction contained 2 bases not matched to a gene. For the CDR3, the DNA is TGTGCCAGTAGTATGGGACAGGGAGACACTGAAGCTTTCTTT. Its translation is CASSMGQGDTEAFF.

The rearrangement joins TRBV5-1 to TRBJ2-6; D perhaps matches TRBD1 (5 bases). The CDR3 consists of 15 residues. Germline lookup yields CDR1 SGHRS and CDR2 YFSETQ. V was clipped by 1 base and J by 6 bases, with 11 bases between them. This chain's CDR3 is CASSLSLGEANVLTF. The CDR3 nucleotides are TGCGCCAGCAGCTTGAGTCTAGGGGAGGCCAACGTCCTGACTTTC. Variable domain in full (rest from reference TRBV5-1 and TRBJ2-6): KAGVTQTPRYLIKTRGQQVTLSCSPISGHRSVSWYQQTPGQGLQFLFEYFSETQRNKGNFPGRFSGRQFSNSRSEMNVSTLELGDSALYLCASSLSLGEANVLTFGAGSRLTVL.

CDR3 bases: TGTGCCAGCAGCTTAACGTCGACAGGGTCGAAGGAGCAGTACTTC. Protein product: CASSLTSTGSKEQYF. V and J are TRBV7-9 and TRBJ2-7, with TRBD1 identical over 7 bases. The V and J ends lost 2 bases and 7 bases, in that order; junction bases with no gene match: 11. This CDR3 is 15 amino acids long. Germline-derived CDR1 and CDR2 are SEHNR and FQNEAQ (reference sequence).